The following is a T cell receptor (beta chain) sequence with its context. As yet, its antigen is unknown. CD45RO-negative, CCR7-positively selected cells formed the naive CD8 fraction, excluding terminally differentiated effector memory CD45RA+ cells. The data derive from a study of shared clonotypes between healthy human individuals. Study observations and caveats: As a rule, naive subsets had a larger estimated richness than memory subsets.

In the source study's methods: ImmunoSEQ sequences covered only the junction and lacked quality scores; filtering therefore differed. TCRdb's table, derived via immunoSEQ multiplex PCR, lists solely in-frame clones and lacks some. V, J and clone size reflect that table, while D and trimming were determined from the DNA. The sample consists of some 2 million clones, approximately 94% of them appearing once. The sequence came from a man between 18 and 35 years old in good health. Sequenced: naive CD8+ T cells sorted from blood.

The CDR3 DNA is TGTGCCAGCAGCCCGCAACCGGGACAGGGCTACGAGCAGTACTTC. It encodes CASSPQPGQGYEQYF. The chain couples TRBV5-5 to TRBJ2-7; TRBD1 matches at 9 bases. With V trimmed by 4 bases and J by 3 bases, 8 bases remained unmatched. CDR1 and CDR2 (germline): SGHKS, YYEKEE (reference sequence). The CDR3 sequence is 15 residues long.